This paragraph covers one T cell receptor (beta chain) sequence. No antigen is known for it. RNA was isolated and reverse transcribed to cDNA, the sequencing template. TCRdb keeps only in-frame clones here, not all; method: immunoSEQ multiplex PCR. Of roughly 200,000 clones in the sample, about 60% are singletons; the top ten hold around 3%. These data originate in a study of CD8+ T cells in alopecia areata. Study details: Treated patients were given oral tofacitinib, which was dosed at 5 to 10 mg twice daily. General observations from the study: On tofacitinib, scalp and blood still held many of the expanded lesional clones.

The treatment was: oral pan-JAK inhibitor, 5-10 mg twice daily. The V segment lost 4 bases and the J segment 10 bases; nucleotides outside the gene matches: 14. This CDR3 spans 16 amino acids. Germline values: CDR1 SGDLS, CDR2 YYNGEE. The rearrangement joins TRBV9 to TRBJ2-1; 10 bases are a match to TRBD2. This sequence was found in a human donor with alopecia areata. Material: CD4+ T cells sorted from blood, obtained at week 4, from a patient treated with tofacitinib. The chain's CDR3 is CASSLAGTSGEREQFF. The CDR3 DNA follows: TGTGCCAGCAGCCTAGCGGGTACTAGCGGGGAGCGCGAGCAGTTCTTC.